The 25 T cell receptor beta chains given below trace back to one sample, sequenced in a study of cytomegalovirus exposure and HLA in healthy donors. PCR used 60 Vbeta primers and 13 Jbeta primers. Produced via immunoSEQ multiplex PCR; TCRdb's table is partial and in-frame only. The sample contains 200,000 or so clones, around 84% of which appear only once. Material: PBMCs. These receptors were collected from a woman aged 45 to 65 in good health and CMV-seropositive.

This chain links TRBV10-2 with TRBJ2-5; TRBD2 agrees at 11 bases. The germline gives CDR1 WSHSY, CDR2 SAAADI. The CDR3 spans 14 residues. V trimming: 0 bases; J trimming: 11 bases; junction bases outside the gene matches: 5. This CDR3 reads CASSESKGLAAQYF. The CDR3 DNA sequence: TGCGCCAGCAGTGAGTCGAAGGGACTAGCGGCTCAGTACTTC.

The CDR3 reads CTLGTCEKLFF. Here the CDR3 DNA reads TGCACACTCGGGACATGTGAAAAACTGTTTTTT. V and J are TRBV20-1 and TRBJ1-4; possible D gene TRBD1, 6 bases. From germline, CDR1 is DFQATT and CDR2 SNEGSKA (reference sequence). The CDR3 runs to 11 residues.

V and J are TRBV19 and TRBJ1-5; 11 bases are a match to TRBD1. CDR1 is LNHDA and CDR2 is SQIVND in the germline V gene (reference sequence). V shed 6 bases and J 9 bases; nucleotides not matched to a gene: 10. The CDR3 has 15 amino acids. As DNA, the CDR3 is TGTGCCAGTAGCTGGGACAGGGGGGGAGAAGTGCCCCAGCATTTT. As protein: CASSWDRGGEVPQHF.

J is TRBJ2-7 and V is TRBV7-9, with 11 bases identical to TRBD2. Germline CDR1 and CDR2: SEHNR and FQNEAQ (reference sequence). The CDR3 extends over 15 amino acids. J lost 4 bases, V lost 4 bases, and 6 bases had no gene match. The CDR3 coding sequence is TGTGCCAGCAGCTCTGGTACTAGCGGGGGATACGAGCAGTACTTC. This translates into CASSSGTSGGYEQYF.

This clone was observed once. The chain uses TRBV7-2 and TRBJ1-1; a weak D match, TRBD1 (6 bases). V lost 5 bases to trimming and J lost 1 base, with 14 bases between them. Germline CDR1 SGHTA, CDR2 FQGNSA. This CDR3 has 15 residues. CDR3 sequence (DNA): TGTGCCAGCAGCCCTACAGGGTACCAGAACACTGAAGCTTTCTTT. This codes for CASSPTGYQNTEAFF.

This clone was seen a handful of times. This chain joins TRBV6-1 and TRBJ1-4, with TRBD1 matching over 9 bases. Germline loops: CDR1 MNHNS, CDR2 SASEGT. This CDR3 comprises 16 residues. V lost 4 bases, J lost 2 bases, and 5 bases stayed unmatched. CDR3 loop: CASSGTGEITNEKLFF. The DNA of the CDR3 is TGTGCCAGCAGTGGGACAGGGGAGATTACTAATGAAAAACTGTTTTTT.

The CDR3 DNA follows: TGTGCCAGCAGCGCCCCGGGCTCTGGGGCCAACGTCCTGACTTTC. The encoded protein is CASSAPGSGANVLTF. V and J are TRBV9 and TRBJ2-6; D gene unclear. Germline V CDR1 and CDR2: SGDLS, YYNGEE. The CDR3 sequence is 15 residues long. V gave up 3 bases and J gave up 0 bases, with 7 bases separating them.

This clone has only one observation. The chain links TRBV6-5 to TRBJ2-5, with 7 nucleotides matching TRBD1. The germline V gene has CDR1 MNHEY and CDR2 SVGAGI. The CDR3 spans 14 residues. Trimming at V came to 2 bases and at J to 9 bases, leaving 9 bases not matched to a gene. CDR3 in amino acids: CASSYGTAPGAQYF. The DNA for the CDR3 is TGTGCCAGCAGTTACGGGACAGCCCCGGGCGCCCAGTACTTC.

This clone has a handful of counts. This chain links TRBV7-9 with TRBJ2-3; 9 nucleotides align to TRBD1. CDR3 length: 16 amino acids. The ends lost 1 base at V and 5 bases at J; junction bases unmatched: 7. CDR1 SEHNR and CDR2 FQNEAQ come from the germline V gene (reference sequence). CDR3 coding DNA: TGTGCCAGCAGCTTAGTACCGGGACAGGGTGAAGATACGCAGTATTTT. This encodes CASSLVPGQGEDTQYF.

The V gene is TRBV2, the J gene TRBJ2-5; 8 bases align to TRBD1. This CDR3 has 14 amino acids. The trim removed 2 bases at V and 1 base at J, leaving 0 bases unmatched. Germline V gene data show CDR1 as SNHLY and CDR2 as FYNNEI. The CDR3 spells CASSEQGAQETQYF. CDR3 nucleotides: TGTGCCAGCAGTGAACAGGGGGCCCAAGAGACCCAGTACTTC.

The rearrangement uses TRBV27 and TRBJ2-1; TRBD1 agrees at 7 bases. V was clipped by 8 bases and J by 4 bases; unmatched bases: 11. The CDR3 is 15 amino acids. CDR1 and CDR2 from the germline V gene are MNHEY and SMNVEV (reference sequence). The CDR3 here is CASHRTGVTYNEQFF. As DNA, the CDR3 is TGTGCCAGCCATAGAACAGGGGTGACATACAATGAGCAGTTCTTC.

J is TRBJ2-5 and V is TRBV10-3, with a possible D match to TRBD2 (6 bases). The CDR3 has 15 residues. CDR1 is ENHRY and CDR2 is SYGVKD in the germline V gene. Deletions cut 6 bases from V and 0 bases from J, with 14 bases between. CDR3 sequence (DNA): TGTGCCATCAGGGGACTCCGCACAGACCAAGAGACCCAGTACTTC. It translates to CAIRGLRTDQETQYF.

The V call is TRBV2, the J call TRBJ2-5; 13 bases are a match to TRBD2. The CDR3 sequence is 18 residues long. Germline lookup yields CDR1 SNHLY and CDR2 FYNNEI. V gave up 6 bases and J gave up 5 bases; unmatched junction bases: 15. The CDR3 DNA follows: TGTGCCAGCAGACCACCACTCTCCACTAGCGGGGGGGCGGAGACCCAGTACTTC. This codes for CASRPPLSTSGGAETQYF.

This clone was detected only once. The chain links TRBV5-1 to TRBJ2-1, with 7 bases fitting TRBD2. Germline V gives CDR1 SGHRS, CDR2 YFSETQ. With 5 bases clipped from V and 4 bases from J, the junction kept 9 bases outside the gene matches. The CDR3 totals 15 residues. CDR3 DNA sequence: TGCGCCAGCAGGGGGGGGGTCGAGGGTTACAATGAGCAGTTCTTC. Protein: CASRGGVEGYNEQFF. The whole variable domain, remainder taken from reference TRBV5-1 and TRBJ2-1, is KAGVTQTPRYLIKTRGQQVTLSCSPISGHRSVSWYQQTPGQGLQFLFEYFSETQRNKGNFPGRFSGRQFSNSRSEMNVSTLELGDSALYLCASRGGVEGYNEQFFGPGTRLTVL.

The rearrangement uses TRBV27 and TRBJ1-5; D remains unclear. CDR3 length equals 12 residues. Germline values: CDR1 MNHEY, CDR2 SMNVEV (reference sequence). With 3 bases removed from V and 6 bases from J, the gap between germline ends came to 6 bases. CDR3 sequence (DNA): TGTGCCAGCAGTTTTTTCGGTCAGCCCCAGCATTTT. Residues: CASSFFGQPQHF.

The sample holds one count of this clone. The chain combines TRBV27 with TRBJ2-7; the match to TRBD2 covers 8 bases. The J segment lost 1 base and the V segment lost 2 bases, leaving 4 bases of the junction unmatched. The CDR3 spans 15 residues. Germline lookup yields CDR1 MNHEY and CDR2 SMNVEV (reference sequence). CDR3 nucleotides: TGTGCCAGCAGTTTAAACGGCGGGGGGTCCTACGAGCAGTACTTC. Translating gives CASSLNGGGSYEQYF.

The chain joins TRBV14 to TRBJ2-1, with D tentatively TRBD1 (5 bases). In germline, CDR1 is SGHDN, CDR2 FVKESK. V lost 2 bases, J lost 0 bases, and 11 bases lay in between. This CDR3 spans 16 amino acids. CDR3 loop: CASSQQGSTSYNEQFF. The CDR3, as DNA: TGTGCCAGCAGCCAACAGGGTTCAACCTCCTACAATGAGCAGTTCTTC.

The chain carries TRBV7-3 and TRBJ2-2; TRBD2 matches at 10 bases. The germline V gene has CDR1 SGHTA and CDR2 FQGTGA. The CDR3 length is 15 residues. V dropped 2 bases and J dropped 7; count of bases not matched to a gene: 4. Written as DNA, the CDR3 is TGTGCCAGCAGCTTATCGGCTAGCGGGGGCGGGGAGCTGTTTTTT. Its translation is CASSLSASGGGELFF.

The chain employs TRBV6-6 and TRBJ2-7; 7 bases line up with TRBD1. V shed 5 bases, J shed 2 bases, and the junction held 6 bases outside the gene matches. The CDR3 loop spans 14 amino acids. Germline loops: CDR1 MNHNY, CDR2 SVGAGI (reference sequence). CDR3 region: CASSRDSDTYEQYF. CDR3 DNA: TGTGCCAGCAGTAGGGACAGTGACACCTACGAGCAGTACTTC.

CDR3 protein: CASSPYTGQYNEQFF. The DNA of the CDR3 is TGTGCCAGCTCACCCTATACGGGACAGTACAATGAGCAGTTCTTC. This chain connects TRBV18 to TRBJ2-1, with TRBD1 matching 7 bases. The length of the CDR3 is 15 residues. The V and J ends lost 3 bases and 4 bases, in that order; junction bases with no gene match: 6. Germline-derived CDR1 and CDR2 are KGHSH and LQKENI.

V is TRBV14 and J is TRBJ2-7; weak D call: TRBD2 (6 bases). Germline lookup yields CDR1 SGHDN and CDR2 FVKESK. The CDR3 spans 16 residues. Trimming shortened V by 4 bases and J by 0 bases, and 16 bases separated the two germline ends. The CDR3 bases are TGTGCCAGCAGCCCAATGGGACTCACCGACTCCTACGAGCAGTACTTC. This codes for CASSPMGLTDSYEQYF.

The genes are TRBV5-4 and TRBJ2-1; 11 nucleotides align to TRBD1. From germline, CDR1 is SGHNT and CDR2 YYREEE (reference sequence). Trimming at V came to 4 bases and at J to 7 bases, leaving 7 bases not matched to a gene. This CDR3 is 15 amino acids long. In nucleotides, the CDR3 is TGTGCCAGCAGCCTCCCGGGACAGGGGGGGAATGAGCAGTTCTTC. Translating it yields CASSLPGQGGNEQFF. The full variable domain, in which reference TRBV5-4 and TRBJ2-1 provide the parts outside the CDR3, is ETGVTQSPTHLIKTRGQQVTLRCSSQSGHNTVSWYQQALGQGPQFIFQYYREEENGRGNFPPRFSGLQFPNYSSELNVNALELDDSALYLCASSLPGQGGNEQFFGPGTRLTVL.

The chain joins TRBV2 to TRBJ1-2; D uncertain. Germline V gene sequence: CDR1 SNHLY, CDR2 FYNNEI. This CDR3 has 15 amino acids. The germline V and J ends were trimmed by 7 bases and 0 bases, with 15 bases remaining between them. CDR3 protein: CASKTGLDTNYGYTF. CDR3 in DNA: TGTGCCAGCAAAACTGGTCTTGATACTAACTATGGCTACACCTTC.

This chain connects TRBV5-1 to TRBJ2-1, with D possibly being TRBD1 (5 bases). V was shortened by 2 bases and J by 2 bases, with 11 bases between the two germline ends. Germline CDR1 reads SGHRS; CDR2 reads YFSETQ. This CDR3 has 15 amino acids. The DNA for the CDR3 is TGCGCCAGCAGCTTACAGACAGCCACCTACAATGAGCAGTTCTTC. Translation: CASSLQTATYNEQFF. Full variable domain (outside the CDR3, taken from reference TRBV5-1 and TRBJ2-1): KAGVTQTPRYLIKTRGQQVTLSCSPISGHRSVSWYQQTPGQGLQFLFEYFSETQRNKGNFPGRFSGRQFSNSRSEMNVSTLELGDSALYLCASSLQTATYNEQFFGPGTRLTVL.

This chain links TRBV9 with TRBJ2-1; 16 nucleotides align to TRBD2. The ends lost 6 bases at V and 14 bases at J; junction bases unmatched: 11. CDR1 is SGDLS and CDR2 is YYNGEE in the germline V gene. The CDR3 has 15 residues. In DNA form, the CDR3 reads TGTGCCAGCACTCAGGGGGGACTAGCGGGGGGGCGGAAGTTCTTC. It yields the protein CASTQGGLAGGRKFF.